The rows below give T cell receptor beta chains drawn from one sample of a study of T cells in Graves' hyperthyroidism and ophthalmopathy. TCRdb used MiXCR to reprocess the multiplex PCR reads, holding one entry per CDR3 protein. The sample holds around 450,000 distinct CDR3 sequences, roughly 13% seen once. The specimen was blood. The receptor source for this set is a woman under 30 with Graves' hyperthyroidism. Both conserved end residues are part of each CDR3.

>TRBV2|TRBJ2-7
CASIRDLSYEQYF
>TRBV30|TRBJ2-1
CALSGLSSYNEQFF
>TRBV4-3|TRBJ2-1
CASGASGRTDEQFF
>TRBV30|TRBJ2-7
CAWSVLGTYEQYF
>TRBV5-6|TRBJ1-4
CASSSGTATNEKLFF
>TRBV9|TRBJ2-1
CASSVELAGDEQFF
>TRBV20-1|TRBJ2-5
CSARTGWETQYF
>TRBV28|TRBJ2-1
CASSPPTSPSYNEQFF
>TRBV19|TRBJ1-2
CAAHGTGVPYGYTF
>TRBV29-1|TRBJ1-1
CSVRGVLNTEAFF
>TRBV6-1|TRBJ2-7
CASRRLAATYEQYF
>TRBV27|TRBJ1-1
CASSSTGIPSEAFF
>TRBV2|TRBJ1-5
CASSNPDRSNQPQHF
>TRBV15|TRBJ2-1
CATSRVDNEQFF
>TRBV4-3|TRBJ2-6
CASSQPPRGVGANVLTF
>TRBV28|TRBJ2-2
CASSLRISGELFF
>TRBV10-2|TRBJ2-4
CASSVVKAAKNIQYF
>TRBV20-1|TRBJ1-5
CSARANPTQYQPQHF
>TRBV3-1|TRBJ2-1
CASSRIYEQFF
>TRBV6-4|TRBJ2-3
CASSDSPDSTDTQYF
>TRBV28|TRBJ1-1
CASSLRASGEEAFF
>TRBV27|TRBJ2-7
CASGQGTGTGGYEQYF
>TRBV6-2/TRBV6-3|TRBJ2-7
CASVRDDRSEQYF
>TRBV7-2|TRBJ2-1
CASGVTMGTGRYNEQFF
>TRBV7-2|TRBJ2-7
CASSRTSDTSYYEQYF
>TRBV7-8|TRBJ2-1
CASSSTSGTGSEQFF
>TRBV10-3|TRBJ1-1
CAISWDSRNTEAFF
>TRBV6-1|TRBJ1-2
CATMPGGDYGYTF
>TRBV7-6|TRBJ2-5
CASSLFEVRGGETQYF
>TRBV12-3/TRBV12-4|TRBJ2-7
CASSFSSTGGVGYEQYF
>TRBV3-1|TRBJ2-2
CASSPYRGSGELFF
>TRBV3-1|TRBJ2-1
CASSQEELAGGPAYNEQFF
>TRBV4-3|TRBJ2-3
CASSQAQDTQYF